The 21 T cell receptor beta chains below come from one sample, sequenced in a study of identical twins. TCRdb fed the 5' RACE reads into MiXCR, producing one record per CDR3 protein. Of under 350,000 distinct CDR3 sequences detected, 8% to 9.5% appear once; the ten largest clones hold around 7.1%. These data were likewise used in another study, on yellow fever vaccine responses in identical twins.

Sequencing was done on a sample of CD8+ T cells sorted from blood. The receptor set was obtained from a woman aged 18-35 years in good health.

This clonotype has just a few counts. The gene calls are TRBV28 and TRBJ1-5; D gene ambiguous. In germline, CDR1 is MDHEN, CDR2 SYDVKM. The length of the CDR3 is 16 residues. V lost 6 bases, J lost 4 bases, and 19 bases lay in between. CDR3 nucleotides: TGTGCCAGCAGGCCCGGAAGGGAACAACAAAATCAGCCCCAGCATTTT. It translates to CASRPGREQQNQPQHF.

This clonotype was observed a few times. The chain uses TRBV11-2 and TRBJ2-7, with 11 bases aligning to TRBD2. The CDR3 is made up of 15 amino acids. Germline loops: CDR1 SGHAT, CDR2 FQNNGV. The V segment lost 5 bases and the J segment 5 bases; nucleotides outside the gene matches: 8. CDR3 nucleotide sequence: TGTGCCAGCAGCGATAGCGGGAGGGCCGCCCACGAGCAGTACTTC. This codes for CASSDSGRAAHEQYF.

This clonotype has a count of ten or more. This rearrangement joins TRBV7-9 to TRBJ2-7, with 9 positions matching TRBD1. Per germline, CDR1 SEHNR and CDR2 FQNEAQ (reference sequence). The V segment lost 5 bases and the J segment 3 bases; nucleotides outside the gene matches: 5. CDR3 size: 14 residues. The CDR3 DNA follows: TGTGCCAGCAGCAGGAGGACAGGGGACTACGAGCAGTACTTC. This gives the protein CASSRRTGDYEQYF. The full variable domain, completed using reference TRBV7-9 and TRBJ2-7, is DTGVSQNPRHKITKRGQNVTFRCDPISEHNRLYWYRQTLGQGPEFLTYFQNEAQLEKSRLLSDRFSAERPKGSFSTLEIQRTEQGDSAMYLCASSRRTGDYEQYFGPGTRLTVT.

This clonotype was seen many times. V is TRBV7-9 and J is TRBJ2-1, with D unresolved. Germline V gives CDR1 SEHNR, CDR2 FQNEAQ (reference sequence). Trimming pared 2 bases from V and 6 bases from J, leaving 5 bases between. The CDR3 has 12 residues. CDR3 region: CASSLPVNEQFF. The CDR3 DNA sequence: TGTGCCAGCAGCTTACCGGTCAATGAGCAGTTCTTC.

Only a few counts were recorded for this clonotype. The chain couples TRBV29-1 to TRBJ2-1; the D gene is possibly TRBD2 (6 bases). CDR1 and CDR2 (germline): SQVTM, ANQGSEA. The CDR3 sequence is 13 residues long. The V end was cut by 5 bases, the J end by 8 bases, with 16 bases between. CDR3: CSVFPAGGDEQFF. The CDR3 bases are TGCAGCGTTTTCCCCGCCGGCGGGGATGAGCAGTTCTTC.

This clonotype was seen more than once but under ten times. The chain joins TRBV4-3 to TRBJ2-7; TRBD1 aligns across 8 bases. CDR1 and CDR2 (germline): LGHNA, YSLEER. The CDR3 length is 16 residues. The V segment lost 1 base and the J segment 3 bases; nucleotides outside the gene matches: 8. Here the CDR3 reads CASSQGTRGQYYEQYF. CDR3 nucleotides: TGCGCCAGCAGCCAAGGGACCAGGGGGCAATACTACGAGCAGTACTTC.

In this sample, this clonotype turned up many times. The V and J genes are TRBV29-1 and TRBJ2-1; TRBD1 aligns across 7 bases. V was pared by 0 bases and J by 2 bases, with 7 bases of the junction left unmatched. The CDR3 contains 16 residues. Germline lookup yields CDR1 SQVTM and CDR2 ANQGSEA. The CDR3 sequence: CSVEDPDRDTYNEQFF. For the CDR3, the DNA is TGCAGCGTTGAAGATCCCGACAGGGACACCTACAATGAGCAGTTCTTC.

V gene TRBV11-2 combines with J gene TRBJ2-1, with TRBD2 identical over 9 bases. Germline values: CDR1 SGHAT, CDR2 FQNNGV. The CDR3 length is 18 residues. V dropped 2 bases and J dropped 0; count of bases not matched to a gene: 8. The CDR3 sequence is CASSLNEAGGSSYNEQFF. The CDR3, as DNA: TGTGCCAGCAGCTTAAATGAGGCGGGAGGGAGCTCCTACAATGAGCAGTTCTTC.

This clonotype was seen a handful of times. This chain joins TRBV6-4 and TRBJ2-5; D gene unclear. CDR1 is MRHNA and CDR2 is SNTAGT in the germline V gene. Trimming removed 8 bases at V and 2 bases at J, with 6 bases between. This CDR3 comprises 11 residues. In DNA form, the CDR3 reads TGTGCCAGCTGCTATCAAGAGACCCAGTACTTC. It encodes CASCYQETQYF.

This clonotype was found many times. The DNA for the CDR3 is TGTGCCAGCAGTTTTGGGTGGGGATCCTACGAGCAGTACTTC. This sequence encodes CASSFGWGSYEQYF. V gene TRBV12-3 or TRBV12-4 combines with J gene TRBJ2-7; D gene unclear. V was trimmed by 3 bases and J by 1 base, leaving 10 bases between them. The CDR3 runs 14 residues.

In regard to this clonotype: Possible read error: a much larger clone is one base away. The chain has TRBV20-1 and TRBJ2-7; no firm D call. V lost 8 bases and J lost 6, with 26 bases in between. This CDR3 spans 15 amino acids. Germline-derived CDR1 and CDR2 are DFQATT and SNEGSKA (reference sequence). CDR3 amino acids: CSSRKGHTDGGEQYF. CDR3 coding DNA: TGCAGTTCCAGAAAGGGTCACACCGACGGTGGCGAGCAGTACTTC.

There are a few counts of this clonotype. The V call is TRBV7-8, the J call TRBJ2-2; 9 positions agree with TRBD1. This CDR3 contains 15 residues. V lost 2 bases, J lost 6 bases, and 4 bases stayed unmatched. Germline V gene data show CDR1 as SGHVS and CDR2 as FQNEAQ. In DNA, the CDR3 is TGTGCCAGCAGCTTATCCGGGACAGGGTCCGGGGAGCTGTTTTTT. Translating it yields CASSLSGTGSGELFF.

This clonotype showed up just a few times. The rearrangement joins TRBV14 to TRBJ1-5; D is ambiguous. Germline-derived CDR1 and CDR2 are SGHDN and FVKESK. The CDR3 has 13 residues. Trimming shortened V by 2 bases and J by 7 bases, and 9 bases separated the two germline ends. CDR3 region: CASSQTVWQPQHF. In DNA, the CDR3 is TGTGCCAGCAGCCAAACAGTCTGGCAGCCCCAGCATTTT.

This rearrangement joins TRBV7-9 to TRBJ2-7, with D tentatively TRBD1 (6 bases). The CDR3 contains 14 residues. CDR1 and CDR2 from the germline V gene are SEHNR and FQNEAQ (reference sequence). V lost 2 bases and J lost 2, with 10 bases in between. The CDR3 region has the DNA TGTGCCAGCAGCTTATTAACAGGGACCTACGAGCAGTACTTC. Translating gives CASSLLTGTYEQYF.

This clonotype has at least ten counts. The rearrangement uses TRBV14 and TRBJ2-3, with D perhaps matching TRBD2 (5 bases). Germline V gene data show CDR1 as SGHDN and CDR2 as FVKESK. The V and J ends lost 0 bases and 7 bases respectively, with 11 bases between them. CDR3 length: 14 amino acids. CDR3 bases: TGTGCCAGCAGCCAAGATCCGGGATGGAATACGCAGTATTTT. Translating it yields CASSQDPGWNTQYF. Filled out from reference TRBV14 and TRBJ2-3, the complete variable domain reads EAGVTQFPSHSVIEKGQTVTLRCDPISGHDNLYWYRRVMGKEIKFLLHFVKESKQDESGMPNNRFLAERTGGTYSTLKVQPAELEDSGVYFCASSQDPGWNTQYFGPGTRLTVL.

This clonotype came up a few times. This rearrangement joins TRBV21-1 to TRBJ2-2; no DNA check was done on the table's D call, TRBD2. TRBV21-1 is annotated as a pseudogene. There are 19 residues in the CDR3. CDR3 sequence (DNA): TGTGCCAGCAGCAAAGAAAGGAAGAGGGAGGAAGTGGACACCGGGGAGCTGTTTTTT. This translates into CASSKERKREEVDTGELFF.

V gene TRBV27 combines with J gene TRBJ2-1; unclear D gene. The CDR3 spans 13 residues. Germline lookup yields CDR1 MNHEY and CDR2 SMNVEV (reference sequence). V was cut by 6 bases and J by 2 bases, with 8 bases left in between. The chain's CDR3 is CASRGSPYNEQFF. Written as DNA, the CDR3 is TGTGCCAGCAGGGGGTCCCCCTACAATGAGCAGTTCTTC.

This CDR3 is CASSLAEGLAGLRETQYF. CDR3 DNA: TGTGCCAGCAGCTTAGCCGAGGGACTAGCGGGGCTGAGGGAGACCCAGTACTTC. This rearrangement joins TRBV7-6 to TRBJ2-5, with TRBD2 identical over 13 bases. The V and J ends lost 0 bases and 5 bases, in that order; junction bases with no gene match: 9. This CDR3 contains 18 residues. The germline gives CDR1 SGHVS, CDR2 FNYEAQ.

This clonotype has ten or more counts. The genes are TRBV20-1 and TRBJ2-7; D gene ambiguous. CDR3 length: 12 amino acids. Germline V gene data show CDR1 as DFQATT and CDR2 as SNEGSKA (reference sequence). The V end lost 7 bases, the J end lost 1 base, and 11 bases lay between the germline ends. CDR3 DNA sequence: TGCAGTGGAACGGACGGTTCCTACGAGCAGTACTTC. Protein product: CSGTDGSYEQYF.

Many counts were recorded for this clonotype. V and J are TRBV7-2 and TRBJ2-7, with D uncertain. V lost 3 bases and J 7 bases, leaving 10 bases between the germline ends. This CDR3 has 12 amino acids. Germline V CDR1 and CDR2: SGHTA, FQGNSA. In nucleotides, the CDR3 is TGTGCCAGCAGCTTCCTTGTGGAGGAGCAGTACTTC. Residues: CASSFLVEEQYF.

V gene TRBV7-6 combines with J gene TRBJ2-3; TRBD2 aligns across 8 bases. The germline gives CDR1 SGHVS, CDR2 FNYEAQ. V gave up 5 bases and J gave up 3 bases; unmatched junction bases: 7. The CDR3 has 15 residues. For the CDR3, the DNA is TGTGCCAGCAGCCCCGGGGTAGCGGGGACAGATACGCAGTATTTT. Translating it yields CASSPGVAGTDTQYF.